The entry below gives a single TCR beta chain sequence along with its context. Sequenced by immunoSEQ multiplex PCR; TCRdb stores in-frame clones only, minus some. The sample lists 150,000 to 200,000 clones, 87% seen once, with under 6% in the top ten. The data were obtained in a study of blood T cell repertoires in COVID-19. This CDR3 has 15 amino acids. The junction had 10 bases not matched to a gene; V was cut back by 7 bases and J by 3 bases. Per germline, CDR1 MDHEN and CDR2 SYDVKM. The sequencing input was peripheral blood. The TCR sequence derives from a human donor in a cohort sampled during active COVID-19. V and J are TRBV28 and TRBJ2-3; 7 nucleotides align to TRBD2. CDR3 amino acids: CASTGAGSGTDTQYF. The CDR3 nucleotides are TGTGCCAGCACAGGAGCGGGATCGGGAACAGATACGCAGTATTTT.